The rows below give T cell receptor beta chains drawn from one sample of a study of cytomegalovirus exposure and HLA in healthy donors. Some clones are missing from TCRdb's copy, which holds only in-frame ones; the method was immunoSEQ multiplex PCR. In all, the sample yields around 110,000 clones. The material sequenced was PBMCs. These receptors all come from a man younger than 45 in good health and CMV-seronegative. The conserved cysteine and the conserved F or W are not part of the CDR3 here. The order of the fields is V gene, J gene, D gene, CDR3 protein. A D gene is named only where the DNA matches it firmly.

V gene: TRBV6-6
J gene: TRBJ2-1
D gene: TRBD1
CDR3 protein: ASSWTGSSYNEQF

V gene: TRBV7-2
J gene: TRBJ1-2
D gene: NA
CDR3 protein: ASSPMTEGGYT

V gene: TRBV4-3
J gene: TRBJ1-1
D gene: TRBD1
CDR3 protein: ASSLGGGGLNTEAF

V gene: TRBV6-5
J gene: TRBJ1-4
D gene: NA
CDR3 protein: ASSYRGTDEKLF

V gene: TRBV7-2
J gene: TRBJ1-2
D gene: NA
CDR3 protein: ASSGRTASNYGYT

V gene: TRBV27
J gene: TRBJ2-2
D gene: NA
CDR3 protein: ASSLQGNTGELF

V gene: TRBV27
J gene: TRBJ1-6
D gene: NA
CDR3 protein: ASSSDGRVASSPLH

V gene: TRBV6-5
J gene: TRBJ1-1
D gene: TRBD1
CDR3 protein: ASRTGKNTEAF

V gene: TRBV19
J gene: TRBJ1-2
D gene: TRBD1
CDR3 protein: ASSIAQGQATGYGYT

V gene: TRBV4-1
J gene: TRBJ1-5
D gene: NA
CDR3 protein: ASSPLPGGVSNQPQH

V gene: TRBV19
J gene: TRBJ2-6
D gene: NA
CDR3 protein: ASSPSGANVLT

V gene: TRBV6-1
J gene: TRBJ2-7
D gene: TRBD1
CDR3 protein: ASSEISGTGSYEQY

V gene: TRBV25-1
J gene: TRBJ1-4
D gene: NA
CDR3 protein: ASSDPGTLREKLF

V gene: TRBV9
J gene: TRBJ1-1
D gene: TRBD1
CDR3 protein: ASSVGGQGGAEAF

V gene: TRBV5-4
J gene: TRBJ2-7
D gene: TRBD2
CDR3 protein: ASSPAGTSYEQY

V gene: TRBV5-4
J gene: TRBJ1-2
D gene: NA
CDR3 protein: ASSLVSSPRDISGYT

V gene: TRBV9
J gene: TRBJ2-3
D gene: TRBD2
CDR3 protein: ASSARLAGGLGADTQY

V gene: TRBV6-1
J gene: TRBJ2-7
D gene: NA
CDR3 protein: ASRQGPFGEQY

V gene: TRBV4-2
J gene: TRBJ1-1
D gene: TRBD1
CDR3 protein: ASSHVGQPNTEAF

V gene: TRBV5-1
J gene: TRBJ1-3
D gene: NA
CDR3 protein: ASTPTGMDGNTIY

V gene: TRBV7-8
J gene: TRBJ1-5
D gene: NA
CDR3 protein: ASSLAPERDSNQPQH

V gene: TRBV19
J gene: TRBJ1-1
D gene: NA
CDR3 protein: ASPRGGRERVIYTEAF